This TCR beta chain stems from a study of radiotherapy plus CTLA-4 blockade in lung cancer listed by TCRdb under 2018. Looking at the study overall: Among enrolled patients, approximately 18% had an objective response and roughly 31% reached disease control.

Spanning cysteine to phenylalanine, the CDR3 consists of 14 amino acids. The only DNA kept is the CDR3, 42 bases in frame from the first base. V is pruned by 6 bases and J by 11 bases, leaving 17 bases of the junction without a gene match. According to the germline V gene, CDR1 reads SQVTM and CDR2 reads ANQGSEA. The study evaluated CTLA-4 blockade (ipilimumab) given together with focal radiation therapy in patients who had chemo-refractory metastatic non-small-cell lung cancer. Preparation of the library involved the immunoSEQ multiplex PCR assay. Imported from immuneACCESS, the table was reduced by TCRdb to in-frame sequences with V and J called. These copies leave out some clones; in studies compared against another copy, an unresolved V gene accounts for under half, and the cause of the remainder is not known. The sample records roughly 90,000 clones, around 80% of which are singletons. The ten largest clones represent more than 20% of the sample.

The table lists this clone with a few counts. Its antigen has not been determined. The record has no base qualities; no much larger clone is one base away. Study-level results and caveats: After treatment with radiotherapy and ipilimumab, TCR clones that came from tumors expanded in the peripheral blood. Early dynamic changes in blood T cell clones, together with increased serum interferon-beta after radiation, were reported as the strongest predictors of response.

The receptor's source is a human donor with non-small cell lung cancer that progressed on radiotherapy plus ipilimumab. The rearrangement joined TRBV29-1 to TRBJ1-1; TRBD1 lines up with 8 middle nucleotides. The sample consisted of peripheral blood, taken from a patient treated with radiotherapy plus ipilimumab. The CDR3 reads as follows: CSVSTGEGMEGAFF. The DNA sequence is given as TGCAGCGTCTCGACAGGGGAGGGTATGGAGGGTGCTTTCTTT.